The sequence of this T cell receptor beta chain was determined in a study of spatial heterogeneity in lung cancer. The wider study: In raw reads, more than eight appearances on average were recorded for each unique TCR and UMI combination.

Points from the study as a whole: Ubiquitous expanded tumor TCRs appeared in blood more at resection than follow-up.

Sample time point: sample taken at primary tumor resection. Unsorted samples of tumor, nontumor lung or frozen PBMC had their whole RNA sequenced. Samples were obtained from some 70 donors, all untreated early-stage non-small cell lung cancer patients. The CDR3 runs 15 residues. Germline CDR1 DFQATT, CDR2 SNEGSKA (reference sequence). V dropped 4 bases and J dropped 1 base, with 14 bases sitting between them. A unique molecular identifier was attached to every TCR cDNA molecule. TCRdb passed the 5' RACE reads through MiXCR, listing each CDR3 protein once. The sample carries some 45,000 distinct CDR3 sequences, about 12% recorded once. This clonotype was observed a handful of times. Antigen unknown.

The sequencing here drew on PBMCs, taken at surgery. The TCR sequence derives from a female donor with early-stage non-small cell lung cancer. The V gene is TRBV20-1, the J gene TRBJ2-1; unclear D gene. The CDR3 DNA reads TGCAGTGCTAATTCACTTTATGCATCCTACAATGAGCAGTTCTTC. Translation: CSANSLYASYNEQFF.